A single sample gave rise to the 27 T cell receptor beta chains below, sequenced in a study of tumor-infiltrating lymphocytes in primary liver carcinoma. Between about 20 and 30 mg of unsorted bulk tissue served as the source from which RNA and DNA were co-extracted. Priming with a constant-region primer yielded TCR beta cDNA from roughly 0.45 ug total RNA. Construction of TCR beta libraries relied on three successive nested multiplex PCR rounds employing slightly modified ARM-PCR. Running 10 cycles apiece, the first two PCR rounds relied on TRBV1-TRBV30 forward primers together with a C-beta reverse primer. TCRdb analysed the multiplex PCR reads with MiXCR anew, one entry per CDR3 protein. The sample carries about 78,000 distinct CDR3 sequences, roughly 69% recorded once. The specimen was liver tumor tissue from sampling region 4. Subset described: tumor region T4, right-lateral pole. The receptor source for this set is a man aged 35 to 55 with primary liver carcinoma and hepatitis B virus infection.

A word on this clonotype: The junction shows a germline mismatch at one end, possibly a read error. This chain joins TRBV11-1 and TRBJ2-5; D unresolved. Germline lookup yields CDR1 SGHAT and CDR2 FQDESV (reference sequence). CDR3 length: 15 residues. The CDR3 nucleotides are TGTGCCAGCAGTTTAGAGCCGAGGCCCCAAGAGAGCCAGTACTTC. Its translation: CASSLEPRPQESQYF.

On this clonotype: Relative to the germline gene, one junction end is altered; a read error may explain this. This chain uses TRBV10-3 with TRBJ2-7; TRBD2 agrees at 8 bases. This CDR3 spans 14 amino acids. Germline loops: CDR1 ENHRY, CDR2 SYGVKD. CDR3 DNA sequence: TGTGTCACGTCGACTAGCGTGGGCCTGGACGAGCAGTATTTC. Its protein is CVTSTSVGLDEQYF.

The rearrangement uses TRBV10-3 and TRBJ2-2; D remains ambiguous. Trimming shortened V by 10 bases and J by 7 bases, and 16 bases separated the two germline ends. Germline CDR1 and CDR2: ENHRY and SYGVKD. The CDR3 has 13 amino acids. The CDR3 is CATRSPSIGELFF. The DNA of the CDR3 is TGTGCCACCAGAAGTCCCTCCATCGGGGAGCTGTTTTTT.

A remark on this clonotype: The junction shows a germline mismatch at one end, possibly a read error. The CDR3 sequence: CAISMSAGKNEQFF. Written as DNA, the CDR3 is TGCGCCATCAGCATGTCGGCGGGCAAGAATGAGCAGTTCTTC. This chain links TRBV5-1 with TRBJ2-1; weak D call: TRBD2 (5 bases). The V gene's germline CDR1 is SGHRS and CDR2 YFSETQ. The CDR3 loop spans 14 amino acids. Using reference TRBV5-1 and TRBJ2-1 for the parts outside the CDR3, the full variable domain is KAGVTQTPRYLIKTRGQQVTLSCSPISGHRSVSWYQQTPGQGLQFLFEYFSETQRNKGNFPGRFSGRQFSNSRSEMNVSTLELGDSALYLCAISMSAGKNEQFFGPGTRLTVL.

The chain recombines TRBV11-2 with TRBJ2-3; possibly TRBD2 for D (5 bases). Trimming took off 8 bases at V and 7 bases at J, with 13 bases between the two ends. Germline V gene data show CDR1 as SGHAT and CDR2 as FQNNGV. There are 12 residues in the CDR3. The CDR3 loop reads CASLVERNTQYF. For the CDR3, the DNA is TGTGCCAGCTTAGTCGAGCGGAATACGCAGTATTTT.

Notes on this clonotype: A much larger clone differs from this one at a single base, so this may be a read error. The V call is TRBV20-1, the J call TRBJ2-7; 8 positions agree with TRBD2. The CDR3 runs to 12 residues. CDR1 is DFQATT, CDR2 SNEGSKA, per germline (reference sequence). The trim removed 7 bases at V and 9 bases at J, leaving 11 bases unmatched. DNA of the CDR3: TGCAGTGTTCCGGGACTAGAGGTCGGGCAGTACTTC. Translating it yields CSVPGLEVGQYF.

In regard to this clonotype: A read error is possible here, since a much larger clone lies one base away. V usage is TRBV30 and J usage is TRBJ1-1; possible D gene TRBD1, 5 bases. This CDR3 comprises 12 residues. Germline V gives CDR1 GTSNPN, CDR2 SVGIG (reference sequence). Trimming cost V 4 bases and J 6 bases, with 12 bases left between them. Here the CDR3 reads CAWTLRDAEAFF. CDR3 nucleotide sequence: TGTGCCTGGACTCTAAGGGACGCTGAAGCTTTCTTT. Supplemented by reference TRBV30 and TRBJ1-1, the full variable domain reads SQTIHQWPATLVQPVGSPLSLECTVEGTSNPNLYWYRQAAGRGLQLLFYSVGIGQISSEVPQNLSASRPQDRQFILSSKKLLLSDSGFYLCAWTLRDAEAFFGQGTRLTVV.

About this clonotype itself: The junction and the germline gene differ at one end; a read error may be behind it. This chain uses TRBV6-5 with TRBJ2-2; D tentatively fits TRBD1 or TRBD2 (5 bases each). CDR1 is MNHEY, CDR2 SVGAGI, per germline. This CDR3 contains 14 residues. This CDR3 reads CASSRAGRTGELFF. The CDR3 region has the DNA TGTGCCAGCAGCAGGGCAGGACGCACCGGGGAGTTGTTTTTT.

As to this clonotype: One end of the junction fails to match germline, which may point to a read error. The CDR3, as DNA: TGTGCCAGCAGCTTATCGCGTGGAAGAGGGGCCGACGTCTTGACTTTC. As protein: CASSLSRGRGADVLTF. The V and J genes are TRBV11-2 and TRBJ2-6, with D perhaps assigned TRBD1 or TRBD2 (5 bases each). Germline values: CDR1 SGHAT, CDR2 FQNNGV. The CDR3 totals 16 residues.

CDR3 sequence: CASRIGLAGGPDTQYF. CDR3 DNA: TGTGCCAGCCGCATCGGACTAGCAGGCGGCCCAGATACGCAGTATTTT. The chain carries TRBV4-2 and TRBJ2-3; 8 bases align to TRBD2. Per the germline V gene, CDR1 is LGHNA and CDR2 is YNFKEQ. There are 16 residues in the CDR3. V was clipped by 8 bases and J by 4 bases; unmatched bases: 14.

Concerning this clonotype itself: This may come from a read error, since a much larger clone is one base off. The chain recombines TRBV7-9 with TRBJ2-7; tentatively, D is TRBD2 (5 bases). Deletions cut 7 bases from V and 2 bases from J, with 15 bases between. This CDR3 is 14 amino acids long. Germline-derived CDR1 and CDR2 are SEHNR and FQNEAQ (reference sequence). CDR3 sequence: CASTQEDPAYEQYF. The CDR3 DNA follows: TGTGCCAGCACCCAGGAGGACCCCGCCTACGAGCAGTACTTC.

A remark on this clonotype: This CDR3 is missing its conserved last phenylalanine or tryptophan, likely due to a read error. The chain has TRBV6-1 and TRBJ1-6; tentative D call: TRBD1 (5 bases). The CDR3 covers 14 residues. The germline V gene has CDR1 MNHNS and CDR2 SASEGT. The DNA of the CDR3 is TGTGCCAGTAGTGAACGCCAGGGAGCTTCACCCCTCCACCTT. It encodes CASSERQGASPLHL.

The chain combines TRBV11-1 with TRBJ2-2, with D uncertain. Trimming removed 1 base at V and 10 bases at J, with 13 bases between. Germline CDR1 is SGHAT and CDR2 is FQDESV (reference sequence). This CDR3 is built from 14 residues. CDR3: CASSLGLHTKELFF. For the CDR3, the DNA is TGTGCCAGCAGCTTAGGTTTACACACCAAGGAGCTGTTTTTT.

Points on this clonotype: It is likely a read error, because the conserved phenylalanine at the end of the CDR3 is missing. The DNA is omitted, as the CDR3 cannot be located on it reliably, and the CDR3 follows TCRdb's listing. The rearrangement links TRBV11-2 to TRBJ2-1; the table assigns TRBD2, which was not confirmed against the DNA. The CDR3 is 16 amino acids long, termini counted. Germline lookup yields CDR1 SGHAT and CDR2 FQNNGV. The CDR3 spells CASSYSSSNGRGGGFS.

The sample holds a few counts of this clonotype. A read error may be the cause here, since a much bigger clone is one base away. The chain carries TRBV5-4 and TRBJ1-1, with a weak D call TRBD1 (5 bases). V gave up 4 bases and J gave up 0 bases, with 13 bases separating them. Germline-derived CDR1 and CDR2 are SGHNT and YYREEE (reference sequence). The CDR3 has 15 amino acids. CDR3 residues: CASSTFQGLNTEAFF. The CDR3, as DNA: TGTGCCAGCAGCACTTTTCAGGGATTGAACACTGAAGCTTTCTTT.

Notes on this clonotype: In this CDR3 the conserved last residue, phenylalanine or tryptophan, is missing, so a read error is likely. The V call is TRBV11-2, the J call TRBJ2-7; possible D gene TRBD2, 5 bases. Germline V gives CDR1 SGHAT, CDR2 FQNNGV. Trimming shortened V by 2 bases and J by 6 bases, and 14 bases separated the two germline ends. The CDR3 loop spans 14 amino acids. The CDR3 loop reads CASSLTEGACEQYI. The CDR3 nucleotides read TGTGCCAGCAGCTTAACCGAGGGAGCCTGCGAGCAGTACATC.

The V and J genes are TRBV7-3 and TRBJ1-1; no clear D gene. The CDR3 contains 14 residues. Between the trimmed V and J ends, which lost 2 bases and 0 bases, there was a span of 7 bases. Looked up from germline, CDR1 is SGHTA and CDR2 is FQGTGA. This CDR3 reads CASSLLLVNTEAFF. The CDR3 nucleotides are TGTGCCAGCAGCTTACTGTTAGTGAACACTGAAGCTTTCTTT.

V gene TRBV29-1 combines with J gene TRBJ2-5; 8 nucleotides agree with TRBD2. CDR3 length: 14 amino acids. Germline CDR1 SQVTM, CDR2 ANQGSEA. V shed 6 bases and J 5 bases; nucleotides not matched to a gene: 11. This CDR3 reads CSVGTSALPETQYF. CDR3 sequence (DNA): TGCAGCGTGGGGACTAGTGCACTCCCCGAGACCCAGTACTTC. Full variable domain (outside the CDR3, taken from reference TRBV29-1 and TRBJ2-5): SAVISQKPSRDICQRGTSLTIQCQVDSQVTMMFWYRQQPGQSLTLIATANQGSEATYESGFVIDKFPISRPNLTFSTLTVSNMSPEDSSIYLCSVGTSALPETQYFGPGTRLLVL.

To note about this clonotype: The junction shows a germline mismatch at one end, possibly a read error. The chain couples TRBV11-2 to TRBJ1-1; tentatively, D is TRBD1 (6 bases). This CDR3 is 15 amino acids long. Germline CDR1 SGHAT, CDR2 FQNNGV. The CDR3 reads CASSFSRGPNAEAFF. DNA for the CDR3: TGTGCTAGCAGTTTCAGCAGGGGCCCGAACGCTGAAGCTTTCTTT.

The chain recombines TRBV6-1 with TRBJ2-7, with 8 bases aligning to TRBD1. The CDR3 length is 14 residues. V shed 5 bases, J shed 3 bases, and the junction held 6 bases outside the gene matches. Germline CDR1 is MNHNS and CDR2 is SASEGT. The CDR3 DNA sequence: TGTGCCAGCAGTAAACGGGGACAGGACTACGAGCAGTACTTC. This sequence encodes CASSKRGQDYEQYF.

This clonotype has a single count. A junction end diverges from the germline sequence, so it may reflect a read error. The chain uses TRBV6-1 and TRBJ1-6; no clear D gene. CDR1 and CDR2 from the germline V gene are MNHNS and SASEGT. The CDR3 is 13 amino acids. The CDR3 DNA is TGTGTCAGCATGGAGGCCTATATTTCACCCCTCCACTTT. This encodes CVSMEAYISPLHF.

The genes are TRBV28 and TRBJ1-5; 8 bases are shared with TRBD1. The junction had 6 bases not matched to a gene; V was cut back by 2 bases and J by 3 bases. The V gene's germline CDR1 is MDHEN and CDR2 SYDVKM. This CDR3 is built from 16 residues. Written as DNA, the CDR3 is TGTGCCAGCAGTTTAATGGCAGGGGGCATCAATCAGCCCCAGCATTTT. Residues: CASSLMAGGINQPQHF.

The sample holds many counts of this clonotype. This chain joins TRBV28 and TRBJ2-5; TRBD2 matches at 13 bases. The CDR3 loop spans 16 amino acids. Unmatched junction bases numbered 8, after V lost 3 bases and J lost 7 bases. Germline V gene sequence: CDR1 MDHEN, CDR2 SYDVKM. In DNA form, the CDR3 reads TGTGCCAGCAGTTTGAGACTAGCGGGAGGCGAACGGACCCAGTACTTC. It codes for CASSLRLAGGERTQYF.

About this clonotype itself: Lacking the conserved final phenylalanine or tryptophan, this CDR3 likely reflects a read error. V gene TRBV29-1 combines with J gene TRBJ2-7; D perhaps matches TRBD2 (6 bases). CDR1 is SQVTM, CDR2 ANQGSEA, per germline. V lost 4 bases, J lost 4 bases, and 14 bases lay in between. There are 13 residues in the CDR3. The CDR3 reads CSVGRGNVYEQYL. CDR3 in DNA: TGCAGCGTTGGACGGGGGAACGTTTACGAGCAGTACCTC.

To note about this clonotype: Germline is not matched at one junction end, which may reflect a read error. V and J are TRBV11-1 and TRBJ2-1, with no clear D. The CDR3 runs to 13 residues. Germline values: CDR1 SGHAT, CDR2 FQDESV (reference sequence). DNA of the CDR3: TGTGCCAGTAGCTTAGGCCGGGCAAATGTGCAGTCCTTC. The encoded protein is CASSLGRANVQSF.

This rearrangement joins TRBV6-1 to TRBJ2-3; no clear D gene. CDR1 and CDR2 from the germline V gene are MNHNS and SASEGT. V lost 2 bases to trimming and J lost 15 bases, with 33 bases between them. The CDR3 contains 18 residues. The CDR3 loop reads CASSEPASGPCSTDMHYF. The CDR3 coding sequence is TGTGCCAGCAGTGAACCAGCTAGTGGGCCGTGTAGCACAGATATGCATTATTTT.

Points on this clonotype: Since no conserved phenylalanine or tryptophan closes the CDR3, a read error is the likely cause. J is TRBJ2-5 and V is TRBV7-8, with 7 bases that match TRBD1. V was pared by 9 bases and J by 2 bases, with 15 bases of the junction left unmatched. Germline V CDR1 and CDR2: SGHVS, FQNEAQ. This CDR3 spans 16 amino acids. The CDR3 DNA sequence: TGTGCCAGTAGCCCCCGGAGAGCAGGGGGTCAAGAGACCCAGTACTCA. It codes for CASSPRRAGGQETQYS.